The clone carrying this T cell receptor beta chain appeared a few times. CDR3 length: 15 amino acids. CDR1 and CDR2 (germline): SGHRS, YFSETQ. The V segment lost 5 bases and the J segment 4 bases; nucleotides outside the gene matches: 11. The source of the sample is a study of blood T cell repertoires in COVID-19. Sequenced by immunoSEQ multiplex PCR; TCRdb stores in-frame clones only, minus some. The data show a few hundred thousand clones, roughly nine tenths seen once. Living in about two dozen US areas, the participants were between roughly 18 and 89 years of age. The chain joins TRBV5-1 to TRBJ1-1; 7 bases are shared with TRBD1. The clonotype originates from a woman aged 50 to 60 in a cohort exposed to, infected with or recovered from COVID-19 (not recorded which). The sequencing sample was made of PBMCs or T cells enriched from blood (not recorded which). The CDR3 loop reads CASRDGGTVVTEAFF. CDR3 DNA: TGCGCCAGCAGGGACGGCGGGACAGTGGTCACTGAAGCTTTCTTT.